These 21 T cell receptor beta chains originate from one sample sequenced in a study of blood T cell repertoires in COVID-19. TCRdb keeps only in-frame clones here, not all; method: immunoSEQ multiplex PCR. The sample has approximately 280,000 clones; about 81% are singletons. The specimen was peripheral blood. Receptor source: a human donor with COVID-19, enrolled during active disease. The donor label of this sample is uncertain.

This rearrangement joins TRBV3-1 (or the pseudogene TRBV3-2) to TRBJ2-7; D not certain. The CDR3 length is 13 residues. The germline V gene encodes CDR1 LGHDT and CDR2 YNNKEL (reference sequence). Trimming shortened V by 8 bases and J by 2 bases, and 13 bases separated the two germline ends. The DNA of the CDR3 is TGTGCCAGCGCCCCCGACTTAGCCTACGAGCAGTACTTC. As protein: CASAPDLAYEQYF.

J is TRBJ1-2 and V is TRBV5-6; 9 bases are shared with TRBD1. CDR1 is SGHDT, CDR2 YYEEEE, per germline. V was clipped by 4 bases and J by 2 bases; unmatched bases: 9. The CDR3 spans 16 residues. CDR3 bases: TGTGCCAGCAGCGGGGGGACAGGGCATTCCAACTATGGCTACACCTTC. This codes for CASSGGTGHSNYGYTF.

This chain connects TRBV19 to TRBJ2-3; D remains unclear. The V and J ends lost 9 bases and 2 bases respectively, with 21 bases between them. Looked up from germline, CDR1 is LNHDA and CDR2 is SQIVND (reference sequence). The CDR3 contains 16 residues. Here the CDR3 DNA reads TGTGCCAGCACCACCGGCGGTTGGCCGATCACAGATACGCAGTATTTT. It translates to CASTTGGWPITDTQYF.

J is TRBJ2-3 and V is TRBV3-1 (or the pseudogene TRBV3-2), with TRBD2 matching 12 bases. Looked up from germline, CDR1 is LGHDT and CDR2 is YNNKEL (reference sequence). V was clipped by 4 bases and J by 0 bases; unmatched bases: 2. The CDR3 extends over 16 amino acids. CDR3 bases: TGTGCCAGCAGCCCGCTAGCGGGAGGGAGCACAGATACGCAGTATTTT. Protein sequence: CASSPLAGGSTDTQYF.

This sequence joins TRBV6-4 and TRBJ2-5; D is perhaps TRBD1 (5 bases). This CDR3 comprises 14 residues. V was cut by 0 bases and J by 4 bases, with 9 bases left in between. From germline, CDR1 is MRHNA and CDR2 SNTAGT. CDR3 sequence: CASSDSRGLETQYF. The CDR3 DNA reads TGTGCCAGCAGTGACTCTAGGGGCTTAGAGACCCAGTACTTC.

The chain couples TRBV18 to TRBJ1-6; TRBD1 is a possible D gene (5 bases). The CDR3 extends over 16 amino acids. The V and J ends lost 2 bases and 7 bases respectively, with 15 bases between them. Germline V gene data show CDR1 as KGHSH and CDR2 as LQKENI. CDR3 DNA: TGTGCCAGCTCACCAGCAGCAGGGAGGTTCAATTCACCCCTCCACTTT. It specifies CASSPAAGRFNSPLHF.

The DNA of the CDR3 is TGCGCCAGCAGCTCCAATCCCGGGACTAGCGGGTACGAGCAGTACTTC. Protein product: CASSSNPGTSGYEQYF. V and J are TRBV5-1 and TRBJ2-7; the match to TRBD2 covers 12 bases. Germline values: CDR1 SGHRS, CDR2 YFSETQ. The CDR3 has 16 residues. V lost 3 bases and J lost 4; bases outside the gene matches: 8.

V is TRBV28 and J is TRBJ1-2; D may be TRBD1 (5 bases). CDR1 is MDHEN, CDR2 SYDVKM, per germline. CDR3 size: 15 residues. The V and J ends lost 7 bases and 0 bases respectively, with 15 bases between them. CDR3 amino acids: CASTSAGQPNYGYTF. In DNA form, the CDR3 reads TGTGCCAGCACCTCTGCAGGGCAGCCTAACTATGGCTACACCTTC.

The CDR3 protein is CASSRGQVLETQYF. The DNA of the CDR3 is TGTGCCAGCAGTCGCGGACAGGTCCTAGAGACCCAGTACTTC. This chain joins TRBV3-1 (or the pseudogene TRBV3-2) and TRBJ2-5; 7 bases align to TRBD1. Per the germline V gene, CDR1 is LGHDT and CDR2 is YNNKEL (reference sequence). Trimming removed 6 bases from V and 4 bases from J; junction bases left unmatched: 8. The length of the CDR3 is 14 residues.

Only one count was recorded for this clone. The chain is built from TRBV6-2 or TRBV6-3 and TRBJ2-7; 7 positions match TRBD2. J lost 5 bases, V lost 2 bases, and 6 bases had no gene match. Germline lookup yields CDR1 MNHEY and CDR2 SVGEGT. The CDR3 is 14 residues long. The CDR3 here is CASSYGDYEDEQYF. CDR3 bases: TGTGCCAGCAGTTACGGGGACTACGAGGACGAGCAGTACTTC.

This chain uses TRBV5-1 with TRBJ1-4; 8 bases line up with TRBD1. Germline-derived CDR1 and CDR2 are SGHRS and YFSETQ. The CDR3 totals 16 residues. J gave up 0 bases and V 3 bases, and 4 bases lay outside the gene matches. In DNA, the CDR3 is TGCGCCAGCAGCTCAAGACAGGGGTCAACTAATGAAAAACTGTTTTTT. Translated: CASSSRQGSTNEKLFF.

This chain joins TRBV5-6 and TRBJ2-2; 7 bases are a match to TRBD1. The CDR3 extends over 16 amino acids. V was pared by 0 bases and J by 5 bases, with 7 bases of the junction left unmatched. Germline lookup yields CDR1 SGHDT and CDR2 YYEEEE. DNA of the CDR3: TGTGCCAGCAGCTTGGAGGGTCCAGGGGGTACCGGGGAGCTGTTTTTT. Protein product: CASSLEGPGGTGELFF.

The table lists this clone with a few counts. In DNA form, the CDR3 reads TGTGCCAGCAGCTCTCAGGGTAGTGGAAACACCATATATTTT. It translates to CASSSQGSGNTIYF. The chain carries TRBV7-3 and TRBJ1-3; D may be TRBD1 (5 bases). The CDR3 consists of 14 residues. Germline values: CDR1 SGHTA, CDR2 FQGTGA. The V end was cut by 4 bases, the J end by 3 bases, with 10 bases between.

V is TRBV6-5 and J is TRBJ2-7, with D perhaps matching TRBD1 (6 bases). The V end lost 6 bases, the J end lost 7 bases, and 10 bases lay between the germline ends. The CDR3 consists of 11 residues. Germline V gene data show CDR1 as MNHEY and CDR2 as SVGAGI. The CDR3 reads CASSFDREQYF. The CDR3 nucleotides read TGTGCCAGCAGCTTCGACAGGGAGCAGTACTTC.

V gene TRBV7-2 combines with J gene TRBJ1-6; weak D call: TRBD1 (6 bases). This CDR3 spans 15 amino acids. The V and J ends lost 1 base and 9 bases respectively, with 13 bases between them. CDR1 is SGHTA, CDR2 FQGNSA, per germline. The CDR3 sequence: CASSLEAAGASPLHF. In nucleotides, the CDR3 is TGTGCCAGCAGCTTAGAAGCGGCGGGGGCTTCACCCCTCCACTTT.

The chain couples TRBV1 to TRBJ2-2; whether TRBD2, the table's D call, matches the DNA was not checked. TRBV1 is tagged as a pseudogene. The CDR3 length is 14 residues. Here the CDR3 DNA reads TGCACCAGCAGCCAAGCCCCCTATCCCGGGGAGCTGTTTTTT. Translating it yields CTSSQAPYPGELFF.

V gene TRBV9 combines with J gene TRBJ2-5; 9 nucleotides match TRBD1. The CDR3 covers 19 residues. The germline V gene has CDR1 SGDLS and CDR2 YYNGEE. J lost 1 base, V lost 3 bases, and 16 bases had no gene match. The CDR3 DNA follows: TGTGCCAGCAGCGCTTCCGGGACAGGGACCACATTATCCCAAGAGACCCAGTACTTC. The encoded protein is CASSASGTGTTLSQETQYF.

The chain is built from TRBV4-3 and TRBJ2-1, with 8 bases identical to TRBD1. The CDR3 runs to 16 residues. The V gene end was trimmed by 0 bases and the J gene end by 4 bases; junction bases not matched to a gene: 5. CDR1 LGHNA and CDR2 YSLEER come from the germline V gene. The CDR3 sequence is CASSQDQGASYNEQFF. In DNA, the CDR3 is TGCGCCAGCAGCCAAGACCAGGGGGCGTCATACAATGAGCAGTTCTTC.

This chain joins TRBV7-2 and TRBJ2-1; no clear D gene. Trimming took off 4 bases at V and 6 bases at J, with 13 bases between the two ends. This CDR3 is 14 amino acids long. Germline CDR1 reads SGHTA; CDR2 reads FQGNSA. In nucleotides, the CDR3 is TGTGCCAGCAGCTATTCCGCGGTCCTCAATGAGCAGTTCTTC. Its translation is CASSYSAVLNEQFF.

This chain connects TRBV28 to TRBJ2-3; D is undetermined. Germline CDR1 reads MDHEN; CDR2 reads SYDVKM. The CDR3 loop spans 15 amino acids. Trimming pared 6 bases from V and 1 base from J, leaving 14 bases between. The CDR3, as DNA: TGTGCCAGCAGAGACACTTCAGAAGGCACAGATACGCAGTATTTT. It encodes CASRDTSEGTDTQYF.

This chain links TRBV30 with TRBJ2-5; TRBD2 might be the D (6 bases). V lost 1 base and J lost 3, with 9 bases in between. Germline V lookup: CDR1 GTSNPN, CDR2 SVGIG (reference sequence). This CDR3 spans 13 amino acids. Here the CDR3 DNA reads TGTGCCTGGAGTGGGACTACCGAAGAGACCCAGTACTTC. It is translated as CAWSGTTEETQYF.